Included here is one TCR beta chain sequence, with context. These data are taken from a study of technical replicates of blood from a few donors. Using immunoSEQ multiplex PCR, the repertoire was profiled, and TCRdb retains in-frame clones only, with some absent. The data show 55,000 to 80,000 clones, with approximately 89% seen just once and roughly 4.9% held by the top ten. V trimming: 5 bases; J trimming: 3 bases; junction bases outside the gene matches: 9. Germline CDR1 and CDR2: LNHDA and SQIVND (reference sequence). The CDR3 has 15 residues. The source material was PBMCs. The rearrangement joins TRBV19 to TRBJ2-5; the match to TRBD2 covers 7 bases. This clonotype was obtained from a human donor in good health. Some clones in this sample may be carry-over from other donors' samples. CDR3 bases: TGTGCCAGTAGTCCCTCGGGCGGGAGCGAAGAGACCCAGTACTTC. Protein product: CASSPSGGSEETQYF.